A selection of T cell receptor beta chains follows, all from one sample in a study of cytotoxic CD8 clonotypes in ibrutinib-treated CLL. TCRdb keeps only in-frame clones here, not all; method: immunoSEQ multiplex PCR. The sample lists about 160,000 clones, about 80% seen once, with about 2.1% in the top ten. Here the sequenced sample was PBMCs, taken after 12 months of ibrutinib treatment. The receptors were gathered from a human donor with chronic lymphocytic leukemia. Both conserved end residues are part of each CDR3. The D gene is left open where the match is weak. A row's size may be missing; if present it is once, few, many or a size class.

v_gene: TRBV5-1; j_gene: TRBJ1-6; d_gene: NA; abundance: NA; CDR3nt: TGCGCCAGCAGCTTGGATCGGGTCGCCGTCGGTTCACCCCTCCACTTT; CDR3aa: CASSLDRVAVGSPLHF
v_gene: TRBV5-5; j_gene: TRBJ2-1; d_gene: NA; abundance: NA; CDR3nt: TGTGCCAGCAGCGGACCGGTTGAGGCAGGGCTGCCCAATGAGCAGTTCTTC; CDR3aa: CASSGPVEAGLPNEQFF
v_gene: TRBV6-5; j_gene: TRBJ1-2; d_gene: NA; abundance: few; CDR3nt: TGTGCCAGCAGTCCCGGGACCGACGCGGGCTACACCTTC; CDR3aa: CASSPGTDAGYTF
v_gene: TRBV2; j_gene: TRBJ1-5; d_gene: TRBD1; abundance: few; CDR3nt: TGTGCCAGCAGTGAAGTGGGGGACAGGCCCCAGCATTTT; CDR3aa: CASSEVGDRPQHF
v_gene: TRBV29-1; j_gene: TRBJ2-5; d_gene: NA; abundance: NA; CDR3nt: TGCAGCGTTATATCGCGGTCGATGGGGGTCGGTGACCAGTACTTC; CDR3aa: CSVISRSMGVGDQYF
v_gene: TRBV11-2; j_gene: TRBJ2-1; d_gene: TRBD2; abundance: NA; CDR3nt: TGTGCCAGCAGACCAGAACTAGCGGGGGGGCCTTCGGAGCAGTTCTTC; CDR3aa: CASRPELAGGPSEQFF
v_gene: TRBV27; j_gene: TRBJ2-3; d_gene: NA; abundance: NA; CDR3nt: TGTGCCAGCAGTTTCGGCGAGGCAGATACGCAGTATTTT; CDR3aa: CASSFGEADTQYF
v_gene: TRBV12-5; j_gene: TRBJ2-5; d_gene: NA; abundance: NA; CDR3nt: TGTGCTAGTATGGGGCCCCAAGAGACCCAGTACTTC; CDR3aa: CASMGPQETQYF
v_gene: TRBV5-1; j_gene: TRBJ2-4; d_gene: NA; abundance: NA; CDR3nt: TGCGCCAGCAGCTTGGGAGGACTCTTAGCCAAAAACATTCAGTACTTC; CDR3aa: CASSLGGLLAKNIQYF
v_gene: TRBV5-1; j_gene: TRBJ2-7; d_gene: NA; abundance: NA; CDR3nt: TGCGCCAGCAGCTTGACCGAGGGTTCCTACGAGCAGTACTTC; CDR3aa: CASSLTEGSYEQYF
v_gene: TRBV7-2; j_gene: TRBJ1-5; d_gene: NA; abundance: NA; CDR3nt: TGTGCCAGCAGCTTAGGGGCGGGTTTGTATCAGCCCCAGCATTTT; CDR3aa: CASSLGAGLYQPQHF
v_gene: TRBV28; j_gene: TRBJ1-5; d_gene: NA; abundance: NA; CDR3nt: TGTGCCAGCAGTTTAGCGGCAGAGGGGGTCTATCTTTTT; CDR3aa: CASSLAAEGVYLF
v_gene: TRBV10-3; j_gene: TRBJ2-6; d_gene: NA; abundance: once; CDR3nt: TGTGCCATCAGTGAGTTGCCCCCCGGGGCCAACGTCCTGACTTTC; CDR3aa: CAISELPPGANVLTF
v_gene: TRBV6-5; j_gene: TRBJ1-5; d_gene: NA; abundance: NA; CDR3nt: TGTGCCAGCAGTTACGGGGATAGCAATCAGCCCCAGCATTTT; CDR3aa: CASSYGDSNQPQHF
v_gene: TRBV7-2; j_gene: TRBJ1-2; d_gene: NA; abundance: NA; CDR3nt: TGTGCCAGCAGCACCAGGGACTATGGCTACACCTTC; CDR3aa: CASSTRDYGYTF
v_gene: TRBV27; j_gene: TRBJ2-7; d_gene: NA; abundance: NA; CDR3nt: TGTGCCAGCAGTTCGGGACACCCCTACGAGCAGTACTTC; CDR3aa: CASSSGHPYEQYF
v_gene: TRBV23-1; j_gene: TRBJ2-3; d_gene: NA; abundance: NA; CDR3nt: TGCGCCAGCAGTCACCCCCCCCCGGGGCAGGAAGATACGCAGTATTTT; CDR3aa: CASSHPPPGQEDTQYF
v_gene: TRBV19; j_gene: TRBJ2-2; d_gene: TRBD2; abundance: NA; CDR3nt: TGTGCCAGTAGCGGACTAGCGGGACACACCGGGGAGCTGTTTTTT; CDR3aa: CASSGLAGHTGELFF
v_gene: TRBV2; j_gene: TRBJ2-1; d_gene: TRBD2; abundance: once; CDR3nt: TGTGCCAGCAGTGATACTAGCGCCTACAATGAGCAGTTCTTC; CDR3aa: CASSDTSAYNEQFF
v_gene: TRBV5-1; j_gene: TRBJ2-3; d_gene: NA; abundance: few; CDR3nt: TGCGCCAGCAGCTTGGGCGGCGGGCCGGGGAGAGATACGCAGTATTTT; CDR3aa: CASSLGGGPGRDTQYF
v_gene: TRBV18; j_gene: TRBJ1-4; d_gene: NA; abundance: NA; CDR3nt: TGTGCCAGCTCACCCCGGTTGGGCCCAACTAATGAAAAACTGTTTTTT; CDR3aa: CASSPRLGPTNEKLFF
v_gene: TRBV9; j_gene: TRBJ1-1; d_gene: NA; abundance: NA; CDR3nt: TGTGCCAGCAGCAGACGGGCAACCTGGGGCACTGAAGCTTTCTTT; CDR3aa: CASSRRATWGTEAFF
v_gene: TRBV6-1; j_gene: TRBJ2-5; d_gene: NA; abundance: NA; CDR3nt: TGTGCCAGCAGTGCATTGCAGACCCAGTACTTC; CDR3aa: CASSALQTQYF
v_gene: TRBV7-3; j_gene: TRBJ1-6; d_gene: NA; abundance: NA; CDR3nt: TGTGCCAGCAGCTCTACCGCGACAGGAATAAATTCACCCCTCCACTTT; CDR3aa: CASSSTATGINSPLHF
v_gene: TRBV7-9; j_gene: TRBJ1-2; d_gene: NA; abundance: NA; CDR3nt: TGTGCCAGCAGCTTAGGCGGGAGGGATAACTATGGCTACACCTTC; CDR3aa: CASSLGGRDNYGYTF
v_gene: TRBV7-2; j_gene: TRBJ2-1; d_gene: TRBD2; abundance: NA; CDR3nt: TGTGCCAGCAGCTTAGTTCCAGCGGGGGGTAATAATGAGCAGTTCTTC; CDR3aa: CASSLVPAGGNNEQFF
v_gene: TRBV28; j_gene: TRBJ2-1; d_gene: TRBD1; abundance: NA; CDR3nt: TGTGCCAGCAGTTTAAGGGGGACAGGGGGCAATGAGCAGTTCTTC; CDR3aa: CASSLRGTGGNEQFF
v_gene: TRBV6-5; j_gene: TRBJ2-1; d_gene: TRBD2; abundance: NA; CDR3nt: TGTGCCAGACCTCCTAGGCGGGAGGCCTACAATGAGCAGTTCTTC; CDR3aa: CARPPRREAYNEQFF
v_gene: TRBV28; j_gene: TRBJ1-4; d_gene: NA; abundance: NA; CDR3nt: TGTGCCAGCAGTGGGGGGGATCTAACTAATGAAAAACTGTTTTTT; CDR3aa: CASSGGDLTNEKLFF
v_gene: TRBV5-4; j_gene: TRBJ1-1; d_gene: NA; abundance: NA; CDR3nt: TGTGCCAGCAGCCGGCGGACAGAGAACACTGAAGCTTTCTTT; CDR3aa: CASSRRTENTEAFF
v_gene: TRBV27; j_gene: TRBJ2-7; d_gene: NA; abundance: NA; CDR3nt: TGTGCCAGCAGTTTAGTGAGGGGGTCTAGTATCTACGAGCAGTACTTC; CDR3aa: CASSLVRGSSIYEQYF
v_gene: TRBV28; j_gene: TRBJ1-1; d_gene: NA; abundance: NA; CDR3nt: TGTGCCAGCAGTTTAGTGAACACTGAAGCTTTCTTT; CDR3aa: CASSLVNTEAFF
v_gene: TRBV7-2; j_gene: TRBJ2-1; d_gene: TRBD1; abundance: NA; CDR3nt: TGTGCCAGCAGCTTAGTAGTGACAGGGCGGGCCTACAATGAGCAGTTCTTC; CDR3aa: CASSLVVTGRAYNEQFF
v_gene: TRBV25-1; j_gene: TRBJ2-5; d_gene: TRBD1; abundance: NA; CDR3nt: TGTGCCAGCAGTGCGACTCCAGGACAGGGGAGGGTTTCAGAGACCCAGTACTTC; CDR3aa: CASSATPGQGRVSETQYF
v_gene: TRBV7-2; j_gene: TRBJ1-4; d_gene: NA; abundance: NA; CDR3nt: TGTGCCAGCAGCTCACAGGGTCTCGGGTCTGAAAAACTGTTTTTT; CDR3aa: CASSSQGLGSEKLFF
v_gene: TRBV4-1; j_gene: TRBJ1-1; d_gene: NA; abundance: NA; CDR3nt: TGCGCCAGCAGCCAAGATAGCGGTTCGGGGTTCAGGGGTTTCTTT; CDR3aa: CASSQDSGSGFRGFF
v_gene: TRBV28; j_gene: TRBJ1-2; d_gene: NA; abundance: NA; CDR3nt: TGTGCCAGCAGTTTCGGTCAGGGATATGGCTACACCTTC; CDR3aa: CASSFGQGYGYTF
v_gene: TRBV28; j_gene: TRBJ2-3; d_gene: TRBD2; abundance: NA; CDR3nt: TGTGCCAGCAGTTTAGCGGGGGGAGGGGCAGATACGCAGTATTTT; CDR3aa: CASSLAGGGADTQYF
v_gene: TRBV27; j_gene: TRBJ2-7; d_gene: NA; abundance: NA; CDR3nt: TGTGCCAGCAGTTGGGAATACGGGACAAGCTACGAGCAGTACTTC; CDR3aa: CASSWEYGTSYEQYF
v_gene: TRBV9; j_gene: TRBJ2-7; d_gene: TRBD2; abundance: NA; CDR3nt: TGTGCCAGCAGCGTCACTAGCGCGATCGGCGAGCAGTACTTC; CDR3aa: CASSVTSAIGEQYF
v_gene: TRBV28; j_gene: TRBJ2-7; d_gene: NA; abundance: once; CDR3nt: TGTGCCAGTGGGACTTCGTACGAGCAGTACTTC; CDR3aa: CASGTSYEQYF
v_gene: TRBV19; j_gene: TRBJ2-3; d_gene: TRBD1; abundance: few; CDR3nt: TGTGCCAGTAGTCCGACAGGGGATACGCAGTATTTT; CDR3aa: CASSPTGDTQYF
v_gene: TRBV6-1; j_gene: TRBJ2-2; d_gene: TRBD2; abundance: NA; CDR3nt: TGTGCCAGCAGTGGGGGACTAGCGGTGAACACCGGGGAGCTGTTTTTT; CDR3aa: CASSGGLAVNTGELFF
v_gene: TRBV27; j_gene: TRBJ1-1; d_gene: NA; abundance: once; CDR3nt: TGTGCCAGCAGCGAGTTTGGTGTTACTGAAGCTTTCTTT; CDR3aa: CASSEFGVTEAFF